This T cell receptor (beta chain) originates from a study of blood T cell repertoires in COVID-19. The wider study: Sites in the United States, Italy and Spain provided acute and convalescent COVID-19 samples. T cells, B-cell-depleted T cells, or PBMCs supplied cDNA or gDNA.

Per the germline V gene, CDR1 is MNHNY and CDR2 is SVGAGI (reference sequence). Unmatched junction bases numbered 3, after V lost 4 bases and J lost 2 bases. The CDR3 covers 15 residues. Under the authors' procedure: Estimated nucleated cell counts came from reference gene primer amplification. Here immunoSEQ multiplex PCR was the method, and the copy in TCRdb shows in-frame clones only, minus some. The V and J calls and clone size are taken from that table; D and trimming were inferred from the DNA. This sample carries 180,000 or so clones, more than 85% of them seen once, and the ten largest clones take under 3.5%. This clone was seen a single time.

The chain employs TRBV6-6 and TRBJ1-5, with 9 bases lining up with TRBD1. Sequences were obtained from peripheral blood. This TCR came from a woman in her 30s with active or convalescent COVID-19. The CDR3 nucleotides are TGTGCCAGCAGTTTACAGGGGGCAGGCAATCAGCCCCAGCATTTT. Its translation: CASSLQGAGNQPQHF.